This T cell receptor beta chain was sequenced in a study of beta chain features in type 1 diabetes. Study information: Age, gender, cell numbers and subset yield matched between patients and controls. Study results and limitations: Patients with type 1 diabetes carried fewer insertions and had more deletions at their VDJ junctions.

Expressed TCRB transcripts got sequenced, as all isolated RNA was reverse transcribed. TCRdb's table, derived via immunoSEQ multiplex PCR, lists solely in-frame clones and lacks some. The repertoire consists of 350,000 to 400,000 clones, with around 15% occurring once and the leading ten covering approximately 0.019%. CD4+ naive, central memory, regulatory and stem cell-like memory subsets were isolated by sorting on CD45RO/CCR7/CD25/CD127/CD95/CD27. Each of the sorted populations had a purity greater than 95%. This clone was seen only a few times. Its cognate antigen is unknown. The CDR3 is made up of 12 amino acids. The V and J ends lost 4 bases and 3 bases respectively, with 8 bases between them. Per the germline V gene, CDR1 is SGHRS and CDR2 is YFSETQ.

The V call is TRBV5-1, the J call TRBJ2-7; D remains unclear. This clonotype was obtained from a woman aged 18 to 35 in good health. The sample consisted of naive CD4+ T cells from blood. The CDR3 loop reads CASSESDYEQYF. The CDR3 bases are TGCGCCAGCAGCGAGAGTGACTACGAGCAGTACTTC. Variable domain in full (rest from reference TRBV5-1 and TRBJ2-7): KAGVTQTPRYLIKTRGQQVTLSCSPISGHRSVSWYQQTPGQGLQFLFEYFSETQRNKGNFPGRFSGRQFSNSRSEMNVSTLELGDSALYLCASSESDYEQYFGPGTRLTVT.